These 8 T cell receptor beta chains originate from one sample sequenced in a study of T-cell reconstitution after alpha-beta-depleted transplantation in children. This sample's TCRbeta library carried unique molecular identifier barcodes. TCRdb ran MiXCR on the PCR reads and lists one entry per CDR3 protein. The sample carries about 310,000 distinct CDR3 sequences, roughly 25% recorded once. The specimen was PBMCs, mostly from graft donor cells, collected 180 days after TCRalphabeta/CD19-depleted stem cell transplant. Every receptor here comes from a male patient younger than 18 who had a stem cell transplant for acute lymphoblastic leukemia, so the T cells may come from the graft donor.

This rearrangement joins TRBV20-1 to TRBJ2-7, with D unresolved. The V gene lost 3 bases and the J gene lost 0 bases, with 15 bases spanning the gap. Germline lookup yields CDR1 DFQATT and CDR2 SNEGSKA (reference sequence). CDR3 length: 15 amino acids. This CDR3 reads CSAREEVRPSYEQYF. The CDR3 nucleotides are TGCAGTGCTAGGGAAGAGGTACGGCCCTCCTACGAGCAGTACTTC.

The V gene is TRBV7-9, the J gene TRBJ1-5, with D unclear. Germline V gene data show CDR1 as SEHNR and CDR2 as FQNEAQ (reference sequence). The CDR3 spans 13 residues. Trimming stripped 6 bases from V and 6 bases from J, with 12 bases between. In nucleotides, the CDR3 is TGTGCCAGCAGTAGCCCCCCTTCTCAGCCCCAGCATTTT. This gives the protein CASSSPPSQPQHF.

Here the CDR3 reads CATSDPRTRVGTEAFF. The CDR3 DNA reads TGTGCCACCAGTGACCCTAGGACCCGAGTCGGAACTGAAGCTTTCTTT. The chain has TRBV24-1 and TRBJ1-1; D not resolved. CDR3 length: 16 residues. Between the trimmed V and J ends, which lost 4 bases and 5 bases, there was a span of 19 bases. From germline, CDR1 is KGHDR and CDR2 SFDVKD.

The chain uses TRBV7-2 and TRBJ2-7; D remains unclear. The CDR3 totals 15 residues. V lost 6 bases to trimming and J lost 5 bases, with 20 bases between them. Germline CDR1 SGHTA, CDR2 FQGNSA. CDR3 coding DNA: TGTGCCAGCAGGTCACGTACCAACTTACTGCACGAGCAGTACTTC. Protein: CASRSRTNLLHEQYF.

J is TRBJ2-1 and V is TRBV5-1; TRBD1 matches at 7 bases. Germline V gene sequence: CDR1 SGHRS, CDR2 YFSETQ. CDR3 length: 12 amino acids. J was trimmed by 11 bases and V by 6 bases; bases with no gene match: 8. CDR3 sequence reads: CASKHPQGKQFF. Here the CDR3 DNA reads TGCGCCAGCAAGCATCCACAGGGGAAGCAGTTCTTC.

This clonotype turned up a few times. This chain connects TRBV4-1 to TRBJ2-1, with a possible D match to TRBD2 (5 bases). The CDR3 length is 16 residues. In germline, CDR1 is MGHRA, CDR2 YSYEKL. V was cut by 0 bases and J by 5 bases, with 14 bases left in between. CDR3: CASSQDRASRHNEQFF. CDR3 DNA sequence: TGCGCCAGCAGCCAAGATCGGGCTAGCAGACACAATGAGCAGTTCTTC.

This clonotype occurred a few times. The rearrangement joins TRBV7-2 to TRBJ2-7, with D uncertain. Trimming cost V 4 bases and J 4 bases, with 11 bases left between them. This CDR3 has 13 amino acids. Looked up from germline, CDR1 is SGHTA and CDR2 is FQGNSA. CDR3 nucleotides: TGTGCCAGCAGCTCCTCCTCACTTTACGAGCAGTACTTC. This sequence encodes CASSSSSLYEQYF. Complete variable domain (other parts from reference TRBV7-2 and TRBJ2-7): GAGVSQSPSNKVTEKGKDVELRCDPISGHTALYWYRQSLGQGLEFLIYFQGNSAPDKSGLPSDRFSAERTGGSVSTLTIQRTQQEDSAVYLCASSSSSLYEQYFGPGTRLTVT.

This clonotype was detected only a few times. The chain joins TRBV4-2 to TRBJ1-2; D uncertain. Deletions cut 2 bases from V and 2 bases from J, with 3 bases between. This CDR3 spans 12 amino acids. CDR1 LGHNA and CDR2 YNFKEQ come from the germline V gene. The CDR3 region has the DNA TGTGCCAGCAGCCAACAGAACTATGGCTACACCTTC. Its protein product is CASSQQNYGYTF.